This T cell receptor beta chain was profiled in a study of PD-L1 blockade in urothelial cancer. Sequencing used immunoSEQ multiplex PCR; TCRdb keeps in-frame clones, though not all of them. Found here are tens of thousands of clones, roughly 78% of them singletons; the top ten hold 3% to 3.5%. V was shortened by 1 base and J by 6 bases, with 12 bases between the two germline ends. CDR1 is LNHNV and CDR2 is YYDKDF in the germline V gene (reference sequence). This CDR3 region has 15 residues. This receptor was taken from a man between 70 and 80 years old with urothelial cancer. The gene calls are TRBV15 and TRBJ2-2, with TRBD2 as a possible D gene (6 bases). This sample comprised PBMCs, obtained around atezolizumab (anti-PD-L1) treatment. Here the CDR3 DNA reads TGTGCCACCAGCAGAGGGGGAGGTCTCGCCGGGGAGCTGTTTTTT. This codes for CATSRGGGLAGELFF. The entire variable domain, with the rest obtained from reference TRBV15 and TRBJ2-2, is as follows: DAMVIQNPRYQVTQFGKPVTLSCSQTLNHNVMYWYQQKSSQAPKLLFHYYDKDFNNEADTPDNFQSRRPNTSFCFLDIRSPGLGDTAMYLCATSRGGGLAGELFFGEGSRLTVL.